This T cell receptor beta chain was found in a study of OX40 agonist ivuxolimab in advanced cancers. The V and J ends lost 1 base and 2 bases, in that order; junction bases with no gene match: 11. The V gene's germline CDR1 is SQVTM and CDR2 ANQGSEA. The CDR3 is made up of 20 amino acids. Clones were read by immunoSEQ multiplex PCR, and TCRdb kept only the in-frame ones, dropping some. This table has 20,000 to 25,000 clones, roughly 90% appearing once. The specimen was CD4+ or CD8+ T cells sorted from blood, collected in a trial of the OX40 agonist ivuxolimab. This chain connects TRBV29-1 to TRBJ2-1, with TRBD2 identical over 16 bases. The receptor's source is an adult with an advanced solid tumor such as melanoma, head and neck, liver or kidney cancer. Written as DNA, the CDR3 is TGCAGCGTTGAAGGTGTAGCCGGGACTAGCGGGAGGGCCGCCTACAATGAGCAGTTCTTC. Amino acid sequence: CSVEGVAGTSGRAAYNEQFF.